This paragraph reports one T cell receptor beta chain. Antigen specificity is unknown. It was with 60 Vbeta and 13 Jbeta primers that the PCR ran. The assay was immunoSEQ multiplex PCR, and TCRdb's table has in-frame clones only and misses some. The table shows 270,000 or so clones, with about 93% occurring only once. The source of the sample is a study of cytomegalovirus exposure and HLA in healthy donors. Study-level results: Published work reported that the classifier diagnosed cytomegalovirus status with high specificity and sensitivity. In a later analysis, common viral pathogens appeared linked to several of the most significant clusters. Under in vitro conditions, a few CMV-associated chains were confirmed as specific for CMV antigens.

CDR3 size: 14 residues. In germline, CDR1 is SQVTM, CDR2 ANQGSEA. The receptor comes from a girl aged 2 to 9 in good health and CMV-seronegative. Sequenced material: PBMCs. The chain recombines TRBV29-1 with TRBJ2-5; D might be TRBD2 (6 bases). The J call may not be correct, given that the DNA end is closer to TRBJ2-7. The CDR3 loop is CSAFGTEKNYEQYF. CDR3 DNA: TGCAGCGCCTTTGGGACTGAAAAAAACTACGAGCAGTACTTC.